Each of the 31 T cell receptor beta chains below was sequenced from the same sample in a study of low-dose radiotherapy and immunotherapy resistance in tumors. The time point was: after trial treatment. Treatment here: LDRT plus nivolumab, ipilimumab, low-dose cyclophosphamide and aspirin (RACIN trial). TRAV- and TRBV-specific primers primed first-strand cDNA, covering alpha and beta chains. The TCRs were subjected to amplification over about 19 PCR cycles employing a constant-region primer in conjunction with a V-primer adapter. Via MiXCR, TCRdb re-called the reads, giving one row per CDR3 protein. The table lists some 100,000 distinct CDR3 sequences, 20% to 25% of them singletons. The sequencing used PBMCs, collected after low-dose radiotherapy plus immunotherapy. These TCRs come from a female donor with ovarian cancer.

Many counts were recorded for this clonotype. The chain couples TRBV30 to TRBJ2-5; 7 bases line up with TRBD2. J was trimmed by 1 base and V by 0 bases; bases with no gene match: 5. Germline V gene lookup returns CDR1 GTSNPN and CDR2 SVGIG (reference sequence). There are 15 residues in the CDR3. Here the CDR3 reads CAWSVQLAPQETQYF. In nucleotides, the CDR3 is TGTGCCTGGAGTGTACAACTAGCGCCCCAAGAGACCCAGTACTTC.

This clonotype was seen at least ten times. The J gene is TRBJ1-4, the V gene TRBV7-2, with 10 bases fitting TRBD1. The CDR3 totals 17 residues. V shed 5 bases, J shed 0 bases, and the junction held 6 bases outside the gene matches. Germline V gene lookup returns CDR1 SGHTA and CDR2 FQGNSA. CDR3 loop: CASSTGTGVATNEKLFF. In DNA, the CDR3 is TGTGCCAGCAGCACCGGGACAGGGGTTGCAACTAATGAAAAACTGTTTTTT.

This clonotype was detected ten times or more. CDR3 amino acids: CASSQPGTSGRNNEQFF. In DNA form, the CDR3 reads TGTGCCAGCAGCCAACCCGGGACTAGCGGGAGAAACAATGAGCAGTTCTTC. This rearrangement joins TRBV4-2 to TRBJ2-1; the match to TRBD2 covers 14 bases. This CDR3 spans 17 amino acids. V shed 2 bases and J 5 bases; nucleotides not matched to a gene: 5. Germline V CDR1 and CDR2: LGHNA, YNFKEQ.

On this clonotype: It differs at one base from a far larger clone, so likely a read error. The chain couples TRBV5-3 to TRBJ1-3; the D gene is possibly TRBD1 (5 bases). TRBV5-3 is an ORF, with its function uncertain. V lost 9 bases and J lost 8, with 30 bases in between. This CDR3 spans 17 amino acids. CDR3 DNA: TGTGCCAACAGCTTGGCCAGCGCGGTTCGCAGGGAACACACCATATATTTT. Translation gives CANSLASAVRREHTIYF.

In its sample, this clonotype was seen many times. V is TRBV20-1 and J is TRBJ2-3; TRBD2 matches at 12 bases. The V gene end was trimmed by 1 base and the J gene end by 0 bases; junction bases not matched to a gene: 11. The germline V gene has CDR1 DFQATT and CDR2 SNEGSKA (reference sequence). The CDR3 is 19 amino acids. CDR3 region: CSARVPLAGGRPSTDTQYF. CDR3 coding DNA: TGCAGTGCTAGAGTACCCCTAGCGGGAGGGCGGCCTAGCACAGATACGCAGTATTTT.

This clonotype has a count of ten or more. The chain links TRBV20-1 to TRBJ1-4; D gene uncertain. Trimming took 6 bases from V and 10 from J, leaving 9 bases between them. Germline lookup yields CDR1 DFQATT and CDR2 SNEGSKA (reference sequence). This CDR3 has 10 amino acids. The CDR3 region has the DNA TGCAGTGCCTTAGAACGAAAACTGTTTTTT. This gives the protein CSALERKLFF.

This clonotype was detected many times. This chain links TRBV11-3 with TRBJ2-5, with D hard to call. CDR3 length: 14 amino acids. Deletions cut 3 bases from V and 5 bases from J, with 13 bases between. Germline loops: CDR1 SGHNT, CDR2 YENEEA. In DNA, the CDR3 is TGTGCCAGCAGCTTTAGTGGATCGTGGGAGACCCAGTACTTC. This gives the protein CASSFSGSWETQYF.

This clonotype was counted between two and nine times. A far larger clone is one nucleotide away, so this likely arose from a read error. CDR3 sequence: CASSWTGKPYEQFF. CDR3 nucleotide sequence: TGCGCCAGCAGCTGGACAGGGAAACCCTACGAGCAGTTCTTC. The rearrangement links TRBV5-1 to TRBJ2-1; 8 bases fit TRBD1. J was trimmed by 10 bases and V by 3 bases; bases with no gene match: 9. CDR3 length: 14 residues. Looked up from germline, CDR1 is SGHRS and CDR2 is YFSETQ.

The chain recombines TRBV6-2 or TRBV6-3 with TRBJ1-1, with 8 nucleotides matching TRBD1. Germline V gene sequence: CDR1 MNHEY, CDR2 SVGEGT. The CDR3 loop spans 14 amino acids. With V trimmed by 7 bases and J by 2 bases, 6 bases remained unmatched. CDR3 region: CASTGTGYNTEAFF. The CDR3 DNA sequence: TGTGCCAGCACTGGGACAGGTTACAACACTGAAGCTTTCTTT.

This clonotype was recorded many times. The V call is TRBV6-2 or TRBV6-3, the J call TRBJ2-1; 7 bases align to TRBD1. The germline V gene encodes CDR1 MNHEY and CDR2 SVGEGT. V was pared by 0 bases and J by 5 bases, with 13 bases of the junction left unmatched. CDR3 length equals 18 residues. The CDR3 spells CASSYSSATGVIDNEQFF. In DNA, the CDR3 is TGTGCCAGCAGTTACTCGTCGGCAACAGGGGTTATAGACAATGAGCAGTTCTTC.

Points on this clonotype: A far larger clone is off by one base, so a read error is likely. The genes are TRBV7-4 and TRBJ2-2; D possibly corresponds to TRBD1 (5 bases). The CDR3 contains 14 residues. CDR1 and CDR2 (germline): SGHVT, SQSDAQ. V lost 3 bases and J 3 bases, leaving 8 bases between the germline ends. CDR3 nucleotide sequence: TGTGCCAGCAGCTTCCGCAGGGACACCGGGGAGCTGTTTTTT. Translated: CASSFRRDTGELFF.

This clonotype has a count of ten or more. This sequence joins TRBV7-2 and TRBJ2-2, with 7 bases aligning to TRBD2. V shed 5 bases and J 5 bases; nucleotides not matched to a gene: 17. The germline CDR1 and CDR2 sequences are SGHTA and FQGNSA. This CDR3 has 18 amino acids. The chain's CDR3 is CASSASFGGGSFTGELFF. In nucleotides, the CDR3 is TGTGCCAGCAGCGCCTCTTTTGGCGGCGGGAGCTTTACCGGGGAGCTGTTTTTT.

This clonotype was observed at least ten times. The chain has TRBV28 and TRBJ1-5; 8 bases fit TRBD1. V shed 6 bases, J shed 6 bases, and the junction held 4 bases outside the gene matches. The CDR3 length is 13 residues. Germline V gene data show CDR1 as MDHEN and CDR2 as SYDVKM. CDR3 loop: CASRSGGSQPQHF. CDR3 sequence (DNA): TGTGCCAGCAGGTCAGGGGGCTCTCAGCCCCAGCATTTT.

This clonotype occurred many times. This chain uses TRBV7-2 with TRBJ1-2, with unresolved D. This CDR3 is built from 15 residues. V gave up 1 base and J gave up 7 bases, with 16 bases separating them. The germline CDR1 and CDR2 sequences are SGHTA and FQGNSA. For the CDR3, the DNA is TGTGCCAGCAGCTTAGACGGAGCCAGCTCGGGTGGCTACACCTTC. Translation gives CASSLDGASSGGYTF.

There are many counts of this clonotype. The chain links TRBV28 to TRBJ1-4; 7 bases are shared with TRBD1. Losses at the gene ends were 6 bases for V and 7 bases for J; bases not matched to a gene: 11. CDR1 MDHEN and CDR2 SYDVKM come from the germline V gene. This CDR3 is 15 amino acids long. The CDR3 bases are TGTGCCAGCAGCGGCCCAGGGGGAGAAATTGAAAAACTGTTTTTT. Residues: CASSGPGGEIEKLFF.

This clonotype is judged medium-sized. The rearrangement joins TRBV5-5 to TRBJ1-1; D is undetermined. The CDR3 covers 11 residues. Germline-derived CDR1 and CDR2 are SGHKS and YYEKEE (reference sequence). V was trimmed by 6 bases and J by 0 bases, leaving 3 bases between them. CDR3 coding DNA: TGTGCCAGCACGCTGAACACTGAAGCTTTCTTT. Protein product: CASTLNTEAFF.

Ten or more counts support this clonotype. The chain is built from TRBV16 and TRBJ1-4; D is ambiguous. Trimming left V 1 base short and J 8 bases short, with 14 bases between. The germline V gene has CDR1 KGHSY and CDR2 FQNENV. This CDR3 is 15 amino acids long. The chain's CDR3 is CASSQLARRNEKLFF. The CDR3 DNA is TGTGCCAGCAGCCAATTGGCTCGTCGAAACGAAAAACTGTTTTTT.

This clonotype was picked up many times. This chain connects TRBV2 to TRBJ1-4, with 7 bases matching TRBD1. V gave up 6 bases and J gave up 2 bases; unmatched junction bases: 6. The CDR3 extends over 15 amino acids. Germline-derived CDR1 and CDR2 are SNHLY and FYNNEI. The CDR3 loop is CASSPLTGTNEKLFF. The CDR3 DNA follows: TGTGCCAGCAGCCCCCTGACAGGGACTAATGAAAAACTGTTTTTT.

The sample holds many counts of this clonotype. V usage is TRBV28 and J usage is TRBJ1-6, with 8 positions matching TRBD1. The CDR3 runs 15 residues. With 2 bases clipped from V and 10 bases from J, the junction kept 7 bases outside the gene matches. Per the germline V gene, CDR1 is MDHEN and CDR2 is SYDVKM. CDR3 protein: CASSLPPTGESPLHF. CDR3 in DNA: TGTGCCAGCAGTTTACCCCCGACAGGGGAGTCACCCCTCCACTTT.

This clonotype appeared many times. This chain links TRBV11-3 with TRBJ1-1; D may be TRBD1 (5 bases). In germline, CDR1 is SGHNT, CDR2 YENEEA. Trimming removed 0 bases from V and 1 base from J, with 9 bases in between. The CDR3 is 15 amino acids. The CDR3 DNA follows: TGTGCCAGCAGCTTAGATACAGGACGGAACACTGAAGCTTTCTTT. Its protein is CASSLDTGRNTEAFF.

This clonotype has at least ten counts. This chain connects TRBV30 to TRBJ2-3; 8 nucleotides line up with TRBD1. V was pared by 0 bases and J by 4 bases, with 12 bases of the junction left unmatched. CDR1 is GTSNPN and CDR2 is SVGIG in the germline V gene (reference sequence). The CDR3 has 17 residues. The CDR3 DNA reads TGTGCCTGGAGTGTCGTTGGACAGGGAGGTGGATCAGATACGCAGTATTTT. This gives the protein CAWSVVGQGGGSDTQYF.

Comment on this clonotype: A far larger clone is just one base off, so this is likely a read error. The chain combines TRBV13 with TRBJ2-1; 9 positions agree with TRBD1. In germline, CDR1 is PRHDT, CDR2 FYEKMQ (reference sequence). This CDR3 is 16 amino acids long. The CDR3 loop reads CANSTYRDRAGVEQFF. In DNA form, the CDR3 reads TGTGCCAACAGCACCTACCGGGACAGGGCAGGGGTCGAGCAGTTCTTC.

This clonotype showed up just a few times. This rearrangement joins TRBV6-8 to TRBJ1-1; D call uncertain. This CDR3 is built from 11 residues. CDR1 is MNHGY, CDR2 SAAAGT, per germline. Trimming shortened V by 4 bases and J by 10 bases, and 10 bases separated the two germline ends. The CDR3 spells CASSSRIGAFF. Here the CDR3 DNA reads TGTGCCAGCAGTTCTAGGATTGGAGCTTTCTTT.

This clonotype was seen many times. CDR3 amino acids: CASSSGLGDTQYF. DNA of the CDR3: TGTGCCAGCAGCTCCGGACTGGGAGATACGCAGTATTTT. V gene TRBV7-3 combines with J gene TRBJ2-3; TRBD2 might be the D (5 bases). Looked up from germline, CDR1 is SGHTA and CDR2 is FQGTGA. V was cut by 4 bases and J by 5 bases, with 10 bases left in between. The CDR3 is 13 residues long.

This clonotype was seen ten or more times. The chain carries TRBV6-6 and TRBJ2-3; D possibly corresponds to TRBD1 (5 bases). The germline V gene encodes CDR1 MNHNY and CDR2 SVGAGI (reference sequence). Trimming took off 2 bases at V and 0 bases at J, with 12 bases between the two ends. The CDR3 is 16 residues long. CDR3 sequence: CASSYRTGPSTDTQYF. CDR3 nucleotides: TGTGCCAGCAGTTACCGAACAGGACCCAGCACAGATACGCAGTATTTT.

This clonotype was seen ten or more times. The chain joins TRBV6-2 or TRBV6-3 to TRBJ1-1; maybe TRBD1 (6 bases). The CDR3 totals 14 residues. Germline V gene sequence: CDR1 MNHEY, CDR2 SVGEGT. Trimming took off 5 bases at V and 10 bases at J, with 20 bases between the two ends. CDR3 sequence: CASSDRGGGLGAFF. CDR3 in DNA: TGTGCCAGCAGTGATCGCGGAGGGGGACTTGGAGCTTTCTTT.

About this clonotype itself: One junction end disagrees with the germline gene, perhaps due to a read error. This chain joins TRBV28 and TRBJ1-2, with TRBD1 matching over 8 bases. CDR1 and CDR2 (germline): MDHEN, SYDVKM. The CDR3 consists of 14 residues. The CDR3 DNA is TGTGCCACCAGTGCGGCAGGGGGCAACTATGGCTACACCTTC. As protein: CATSAAGGNYGYTF.

J is TRBJ1-1 and V is TRBV19; 7 nucleotides match TRBD1. After removal of 8 bases from V and 4 bases from J, the junction contained 4 bases not matched to a gene. Germline assignment: CDR1 LNHDA and CDR2 SQIVND (reference sequence). CDR3 size: 12 residues. For the CDR3, the DNA is TGTGCCAGTGACAGGGTTGGCACTGAAGCTTTCTTT. The encoded protein is CASDRVGTEAFF. The full variable domain, its missing parts supplied by reference TRBV19 and TRBJ1-1, is DGGITQSPKYLFRKEGQNVTLSCEQNLNHDAMYWYRQDPGQGLRLIYYSQIVNDFQKGDIAEGYSVSREKKESFPLTVTSAQKNPTAFYLCASDRVGTEAFFGQGTRLTVV.

To note about this clonotype: A far larger clone is a single base away, which makes a read error likely. V and J are TRBV5-1 and TRBJ2-7, with D perhaps assigned TRBD1 or TRBD2 (5 bases each). The V and J ends lost 1 base and 7 bases respectively, with 21 bases between them. Germline V gene lookup returns CDR1 SGHRS and CDR2 YFSETQ. The CDR3 extends over 16 amino acids. CDR3 protein: CASSLSGTSSYNEQYF. The CDR3 region has the DNA TGCGCCAGCAGCTTGTCTGGGACGAGCTCCTACAATGAGCAGTACTTC.

Notes on this clonotype: A far larger clone differs by one base, so this is likely a read error. V gene TRBV20-1 combines with J gene TRBJ2-5; 7 positions match TRBD1. The CDR3 runs 14 residues. The germline CDR1 and CDR2 sequences are DFQATT and SNEGSKA (reference sequence). V lost 5 bases to trimming and J lost 11 bases; unmatched junction nucleotides: 17. The CDR3 DNA reads as TGCAGTGCTCTCGGCAGGGGGTCCTACAATGAGCAGTACTTC. Translation: CSALGRGSYNEQYF.

The CDR3 DNA sequence: TGTGCCAGCAGCGACGGACTAGCGGGAGACGAGCAGTACTTC. Protein sequence: CASSDGLAGDEQYF. This sequence joins TRBV6-2 or TRBV6-3 and TRBJ2-7; 13 bases are shared with TRBD2. This CDR3 is 14 amino acids long. After removal of 6 bases from V and 5 bases from J, the junction contained 4 bases not matched to a gene. Germline-derived CDR1 and CDR2 are MNHEY and SVGEGT.